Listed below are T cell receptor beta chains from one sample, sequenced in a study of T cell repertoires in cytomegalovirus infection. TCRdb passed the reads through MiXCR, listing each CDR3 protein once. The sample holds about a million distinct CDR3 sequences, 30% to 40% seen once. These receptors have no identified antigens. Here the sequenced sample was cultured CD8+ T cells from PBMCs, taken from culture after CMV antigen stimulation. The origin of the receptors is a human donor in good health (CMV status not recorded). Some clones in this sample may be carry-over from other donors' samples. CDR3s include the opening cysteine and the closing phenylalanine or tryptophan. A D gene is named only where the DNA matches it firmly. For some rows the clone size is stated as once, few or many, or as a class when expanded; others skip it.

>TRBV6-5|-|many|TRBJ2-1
CASSYNEWKGEQFF
TGTGCCAGCAGTTACAACGAGTGGAAGGGTGAGCAGTTCTTC
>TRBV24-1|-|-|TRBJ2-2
CATSDRVSRPNTGELFF
TGTGCCACCAGTGATCGGGTATCGAGACCGAACACCGGGGAGCTGTTTTTT
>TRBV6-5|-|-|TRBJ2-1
CASSYSVPGTGGNEQFF
TGTGCCAGCAGTTACTCGGTGCCGGGGACCGGAGGGAATGAGCAGTTCTTC
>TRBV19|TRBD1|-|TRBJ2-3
CASSSGTVEADTQYF
TGTGCCAGTAGTTCCGGGACAGTCGAGGCAGATACGCAGTATTTT
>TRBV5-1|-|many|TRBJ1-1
CASSLGVWTEAFF
TGCGCCAGCAGCTTGGGGGTTTGGACTGAAGCTTTCTTT
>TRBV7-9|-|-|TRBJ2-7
CASGTSPYEQYF
TGTGCCAGCGGGACGAGCCCCTACGAGCAGTACTTC
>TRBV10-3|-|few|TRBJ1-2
CAISAAQVAGSMGYTF
TGTGCCATCAGTGCCGCACAAGTAGCAGGTTCTATGGGCTACACCTTC
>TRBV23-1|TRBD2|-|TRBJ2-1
CASITGLAGGPYNEQFF
TGCGCCAGCATTACCGGACTAGCGGGGGGGCCCTACAATGAGCAGTTCTTC
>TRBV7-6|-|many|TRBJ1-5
CASSLLGAWQPQHF
TGTGCCAGCAGCCTACTGGGAGCGTGGCAGCCCCAGCATTTT
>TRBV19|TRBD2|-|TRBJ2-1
CASRTSGGGVEQFF
TGTGCCAGCAGGACTAGCGGGGGGGGGGTTGAGCAGTTCTTC
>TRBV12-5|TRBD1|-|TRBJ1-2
CASGFMTGDSLLSGYTF
TGTGCTAGTGGTTTCATGACAGGGGACTCTCTATTGTCTGGCTACACCTTC
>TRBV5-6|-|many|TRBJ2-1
CASSLAHRGWYNEQFF
TGTGCCAGCAGCTTGGCCCATAGGGGGTGGTACAATGAGCAGTTCTTC
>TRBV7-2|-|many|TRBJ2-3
CASSFLVQTVTDTQYF
TGTGCCAGCAGCTTCCTGGTCCAGACAGTAACAGATACGCAGTATTTT
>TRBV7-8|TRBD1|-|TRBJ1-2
CASSSNRDRRPYGYTF
TGTGCCAGCAGCTCCAACCGGGACAGGAGGCCCTATGGCTACACCTTC
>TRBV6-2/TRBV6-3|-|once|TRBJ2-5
CASSRYRGPGETQYF
TGTGCCAGCAGTCGATACCGGGGACCAGGGGAGACCCAGTACTTC
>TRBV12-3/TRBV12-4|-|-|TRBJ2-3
CASSLVGGLFDTQYF
TGTGCCAGCAGTTTAGTGGGGGGGCTCTTTGATACGCAGTATTTT
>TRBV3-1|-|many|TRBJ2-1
CASSQGGAVFYNEQFF
TGTGCCAGCAGCCAGGGGGGAGCGGTCTTCTACAATGAGCAGTTCTTC
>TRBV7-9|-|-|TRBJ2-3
CASSPRDSRFAQYF
TGTGCCAGCAGCCCGCGGGACAGCCGTTTCGCGCAGTATTTT
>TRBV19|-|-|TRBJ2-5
CASSTDQETQYF
TGTGCCAGTAGTACCGATCAAGAGACCCAGTACTTC
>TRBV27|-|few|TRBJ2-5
CASSLPWNQETQYF
TGTGCCAGCAGTTTACCCTGGAACCAAGAGACCCAGTACTTC
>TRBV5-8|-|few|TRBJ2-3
CASSLEGRNTDTQYF
TGTGCCAGCAGCTTGGAAGGGAGGAACACAGATACGCAGTATTTT
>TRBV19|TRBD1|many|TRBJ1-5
CASSHLDRALYSNQPQHF
TGTGCCAGTAGTCATCTGGACAGGGCACTATATAGCAATCAGCCCCAGCATTTT
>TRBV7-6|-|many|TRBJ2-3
CASSPPGSDTQYF
TGTGCCAGCAGCCCGCCAGGGTCAGATACGCAGTATTTT
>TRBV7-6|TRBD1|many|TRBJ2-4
CASRPDREEQNIQYF
TGTGCCAGCAGACCCGACAGGGAAGAACAAAACATTCAGTACTTC